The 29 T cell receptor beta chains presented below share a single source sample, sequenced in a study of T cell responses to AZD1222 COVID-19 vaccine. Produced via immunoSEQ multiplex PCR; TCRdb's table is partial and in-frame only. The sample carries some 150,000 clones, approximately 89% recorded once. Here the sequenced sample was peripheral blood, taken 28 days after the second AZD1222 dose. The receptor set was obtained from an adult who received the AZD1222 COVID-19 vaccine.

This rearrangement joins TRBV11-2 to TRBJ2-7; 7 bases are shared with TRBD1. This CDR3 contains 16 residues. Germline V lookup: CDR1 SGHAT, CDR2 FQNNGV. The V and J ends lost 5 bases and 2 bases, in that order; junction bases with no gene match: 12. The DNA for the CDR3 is TGTGCCAGCAGCCCGTTAGACAGGGTTGGGACCTACGAGCAGTACTTC. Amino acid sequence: CASSPLDRVGTYEQYF.

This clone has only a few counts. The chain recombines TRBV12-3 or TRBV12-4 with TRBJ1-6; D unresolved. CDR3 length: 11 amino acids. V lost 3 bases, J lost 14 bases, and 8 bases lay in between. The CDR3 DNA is TGTGCCAGCAGTTTCGGCATCACCCTCCACTTT. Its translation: CASSFGITLHF.

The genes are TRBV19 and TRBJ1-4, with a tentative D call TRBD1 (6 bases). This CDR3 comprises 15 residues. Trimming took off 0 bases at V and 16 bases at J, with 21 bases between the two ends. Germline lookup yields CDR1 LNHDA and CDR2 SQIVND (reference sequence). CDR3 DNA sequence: TGTGCCAGTAGTATAGACCATCGGATACCGGGACAACCGTTTTTT. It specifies CASSIDHRIPGQPFF. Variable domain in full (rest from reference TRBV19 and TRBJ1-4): DGGITQSPKYLFRKEGQNVTLSCEQNLNHDAMYWYRQDPGQGLRLIYYSQIVNDFQKGDIAEGYSVSREKKESFPLTVTSAQKNPTAFYLCASSIDHRIPGQPFFGSGTQLSVL.

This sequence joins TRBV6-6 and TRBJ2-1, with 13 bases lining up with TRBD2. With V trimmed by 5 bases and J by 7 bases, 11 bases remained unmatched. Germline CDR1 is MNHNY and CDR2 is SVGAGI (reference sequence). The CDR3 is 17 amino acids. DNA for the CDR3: TGTGCCAGCAGTCGAGGACTAGCGGGAGCTGAGGGGAATGAGCAGTTCTTC. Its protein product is CASSRGLAGAEGNEQFF.

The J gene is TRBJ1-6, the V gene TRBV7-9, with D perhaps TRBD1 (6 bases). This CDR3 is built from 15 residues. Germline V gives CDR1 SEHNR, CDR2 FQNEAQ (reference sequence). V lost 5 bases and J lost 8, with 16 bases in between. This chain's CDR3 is CASSLGQGLDSPLHF. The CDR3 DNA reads TGTGCCAGCAGCCTGGGGCAGGGGTTGGATTCACCCCTCCACTTT.

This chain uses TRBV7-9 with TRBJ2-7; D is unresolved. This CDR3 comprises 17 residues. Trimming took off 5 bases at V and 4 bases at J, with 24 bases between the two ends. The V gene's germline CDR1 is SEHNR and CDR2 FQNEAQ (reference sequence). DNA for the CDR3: TGTGCCAGCAGCCGCGAGGTGGGCGAAGGCCCTTGGTACGAGCAGTACTTC. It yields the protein CASSREVGEGPWYEQYF.

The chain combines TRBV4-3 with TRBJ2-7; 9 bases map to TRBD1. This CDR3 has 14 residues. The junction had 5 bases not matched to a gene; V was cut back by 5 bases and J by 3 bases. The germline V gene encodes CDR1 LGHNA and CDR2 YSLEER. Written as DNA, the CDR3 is TGCGCCAGCAGCGCTCGGGACAGGGACTACGAGCAGTACTTC. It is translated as CASSARDRDYEQYF.

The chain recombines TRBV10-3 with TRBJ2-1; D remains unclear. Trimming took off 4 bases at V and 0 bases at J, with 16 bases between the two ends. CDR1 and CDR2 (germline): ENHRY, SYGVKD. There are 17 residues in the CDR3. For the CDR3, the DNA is TGTGCCATCAGTGTAGAAGGCCGTCGAAGCTCCTACAATGAGCAGTTCTTC. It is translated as CAISVEGRRSSYNEQFF.

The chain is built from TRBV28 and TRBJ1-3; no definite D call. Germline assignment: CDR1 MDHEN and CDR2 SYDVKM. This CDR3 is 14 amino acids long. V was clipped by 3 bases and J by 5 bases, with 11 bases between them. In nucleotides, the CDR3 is TGTGCCAGCAGTTTTTTAGCTGGAAGAAACACCATATATTTT. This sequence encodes CASSFLAGRNTIYF. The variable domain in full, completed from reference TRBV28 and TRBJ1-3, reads DVKVTQSSRYLVKRTGEKVFLECVQDMDHENMFWYRQDPGLGLRLIYFSYDVKMKEKGDIPEGYSVSREKKERFSLILESASTNQTSMYLCASSFLAGRNTIYFGEGSWLTVV.

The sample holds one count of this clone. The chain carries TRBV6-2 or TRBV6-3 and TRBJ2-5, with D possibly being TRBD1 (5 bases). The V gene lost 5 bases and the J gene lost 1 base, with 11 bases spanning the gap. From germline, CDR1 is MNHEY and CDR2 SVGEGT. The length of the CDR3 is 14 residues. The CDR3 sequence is CASSTGRLQETQYF. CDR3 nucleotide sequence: TGTGCCAGCAGTACAGGACGGCTCCAAGAGACCCAGTACTTC.

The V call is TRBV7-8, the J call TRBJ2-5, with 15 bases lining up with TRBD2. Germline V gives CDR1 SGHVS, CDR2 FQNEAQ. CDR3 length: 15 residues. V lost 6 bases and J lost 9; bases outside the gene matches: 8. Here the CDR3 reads CASRRTSGRAVAQYF. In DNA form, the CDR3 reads TGTGCCAGCAGGCGGACTAGCGGGAGGGCCGTGGCCCAGTACTTC.

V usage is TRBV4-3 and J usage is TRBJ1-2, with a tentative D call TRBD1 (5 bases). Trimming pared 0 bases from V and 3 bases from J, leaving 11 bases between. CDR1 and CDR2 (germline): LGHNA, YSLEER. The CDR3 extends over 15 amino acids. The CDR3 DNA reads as TGCGCCAGCAGCCAAGATAGGGCAGGGTACTATGGCTACACCTTC. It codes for CASSQDRAGYYGYTF.

In DNA, the CDR3 is TGTGCCAGTAGTATGGAGGGGAACTATGGCTACACCTTC. Amino acids: CASSMEGNYGYTF. This chain links TRBV19 with TRBJ1-2, with a tentative D call TRBD1 (5 bases). Trimming pared 3 bases from V and 2 bases from J, leaving 7 bases between. Germline lookup yields CDR1 LNHDA and CDR2 SQIVND (reference sequence). The length of the CDR3 is 13 residues.

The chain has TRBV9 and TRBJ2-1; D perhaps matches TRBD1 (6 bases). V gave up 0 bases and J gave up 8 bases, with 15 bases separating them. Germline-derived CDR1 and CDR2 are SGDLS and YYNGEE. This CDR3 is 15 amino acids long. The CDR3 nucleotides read TGTGCCAGCAGCGTAGTGGGGGCAGGGGCGGATGAGCAGTTCTTC. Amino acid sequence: CASSVVGAGADEQFF.

This CDR3 reads CSVSPMQLVTEAFF. The CDR3 DNA is TGCAGCGTTTCTCCTATGCAACTCGTCACTGAAGCTTTCTTT. The chain uses TRBV29-1 and TRBJ1-1; the D is unclear. The length of the CDR3 is 14 residues. V was trimmed by 5 bases and J by 4 bases, leaving 17 bases between them. In germline, CDR1 is SQVTM, CDR2 ANQGSEA.

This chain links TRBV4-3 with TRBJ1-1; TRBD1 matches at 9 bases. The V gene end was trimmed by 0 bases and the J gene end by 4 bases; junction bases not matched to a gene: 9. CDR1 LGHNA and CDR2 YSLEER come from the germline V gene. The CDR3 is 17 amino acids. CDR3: CASSQDYTGTGFTEAFF. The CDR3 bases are TGCGCCAGCAGCCAAGATTATACTGGGACAGGGTTCACTGAAGCTTTCTTT.

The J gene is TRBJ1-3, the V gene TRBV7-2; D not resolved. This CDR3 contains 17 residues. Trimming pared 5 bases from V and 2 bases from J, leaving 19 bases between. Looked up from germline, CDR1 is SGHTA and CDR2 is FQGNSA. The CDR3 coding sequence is TGTGCCAGCAGCCCTAGGCCCGAGACGACTACTGGAAACACCATATATTTT. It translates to CASSPRPETTTGNTIYF.

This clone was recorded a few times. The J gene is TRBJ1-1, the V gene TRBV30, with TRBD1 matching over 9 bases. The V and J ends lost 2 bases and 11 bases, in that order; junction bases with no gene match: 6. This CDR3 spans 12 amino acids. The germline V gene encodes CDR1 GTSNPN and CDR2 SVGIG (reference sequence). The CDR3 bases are TGTGCCTGGAGTTCGGGACAGGGAGACGCTTTCTTT. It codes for CAWSSGQGDAFF.

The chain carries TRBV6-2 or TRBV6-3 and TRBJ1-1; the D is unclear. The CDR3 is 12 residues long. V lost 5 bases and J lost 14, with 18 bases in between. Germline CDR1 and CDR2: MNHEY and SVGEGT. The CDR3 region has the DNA TGTGCCAGCAGTGAGGACGGGATTCAAACCTTCTTT. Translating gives CASSEDGIQTFF.

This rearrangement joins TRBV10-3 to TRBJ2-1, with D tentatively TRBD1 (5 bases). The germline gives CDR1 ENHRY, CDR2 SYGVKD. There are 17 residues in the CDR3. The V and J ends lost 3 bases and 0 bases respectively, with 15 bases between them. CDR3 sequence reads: CAISDGFRGTSYNEQFF. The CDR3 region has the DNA TGTGCCATCAGTGATGGGTTTAGGGGAACCTCCTACAATGAGCAGTTCTTC.

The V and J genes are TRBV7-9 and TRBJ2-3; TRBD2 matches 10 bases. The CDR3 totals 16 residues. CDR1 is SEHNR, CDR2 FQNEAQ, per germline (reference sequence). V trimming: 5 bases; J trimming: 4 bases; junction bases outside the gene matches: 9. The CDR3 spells CASSRTSGPTPDTQYF. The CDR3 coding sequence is TGTGCCAGCAGCCGGACTAGCGGCCCCACACCAGATACGCAGTATTTT. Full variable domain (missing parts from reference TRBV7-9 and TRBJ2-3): DTGVSQNPRHKITKRGQNVTFRCDPISEHNRLYWYRQTLGQGPEFLTYFQNEAQLEKSRLLSDRFSAERPKGSFSTLEIQRTEQGDSAMYLCASSRTSGPTPDTQYFGPGTRLTVL.

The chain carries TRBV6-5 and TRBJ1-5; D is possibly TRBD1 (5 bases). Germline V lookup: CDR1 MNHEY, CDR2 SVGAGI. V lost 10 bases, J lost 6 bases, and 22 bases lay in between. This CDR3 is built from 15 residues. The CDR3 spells CATPRGRGGRQPQHF. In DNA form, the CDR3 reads TGTGCCACCCCAAGGGGTCGGGGGGGTCGTCAGCCCCAGCATTTT.

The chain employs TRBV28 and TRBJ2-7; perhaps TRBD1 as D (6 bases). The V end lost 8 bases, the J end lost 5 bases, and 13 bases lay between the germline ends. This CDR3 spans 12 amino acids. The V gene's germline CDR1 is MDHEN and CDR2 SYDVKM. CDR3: CASQGFLNEQYF. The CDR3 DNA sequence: TGTGCCAGCCAGGGGTTTCTGAACGAGCAGTACTTC.

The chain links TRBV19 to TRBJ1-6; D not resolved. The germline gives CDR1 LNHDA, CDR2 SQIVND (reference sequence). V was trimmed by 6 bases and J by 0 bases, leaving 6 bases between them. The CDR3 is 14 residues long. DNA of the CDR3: TGTGCCAGTAGGTCAAACTCCTATAATTCACCCCTCCACTTT. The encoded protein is CASRSNSYNSPLHF.

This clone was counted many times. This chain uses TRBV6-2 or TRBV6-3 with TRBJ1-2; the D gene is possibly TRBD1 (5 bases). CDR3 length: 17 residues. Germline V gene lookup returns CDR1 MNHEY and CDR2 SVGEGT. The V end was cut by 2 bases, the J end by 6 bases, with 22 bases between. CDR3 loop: CASSYVQSSGTNDGYTF. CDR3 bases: TGTGCCAGCAGTTACGTGCAATCGTCCGGGACGAACGATGGCTACACCTTC.

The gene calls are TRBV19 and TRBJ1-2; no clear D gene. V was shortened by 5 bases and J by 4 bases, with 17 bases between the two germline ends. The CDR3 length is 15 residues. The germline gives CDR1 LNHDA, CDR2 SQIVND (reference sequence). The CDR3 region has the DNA TGTGCCAGTAGTCCGGAAAACAGACGAGGCTATGGCTACACCTTC. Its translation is CASSPENRRGYGYTF.

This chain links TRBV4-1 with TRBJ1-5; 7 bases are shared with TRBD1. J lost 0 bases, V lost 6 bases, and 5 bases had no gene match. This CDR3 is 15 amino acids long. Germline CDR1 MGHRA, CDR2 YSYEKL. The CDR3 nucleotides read TGCGCCAGCAGTCGGGGACAGCTTAGCAATCAGCCCCAGCATTTT. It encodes CASSRGQLSNQPQHF.

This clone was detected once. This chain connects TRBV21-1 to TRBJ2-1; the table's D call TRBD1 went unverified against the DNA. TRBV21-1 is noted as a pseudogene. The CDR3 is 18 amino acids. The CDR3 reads CASSKRPRPRVGYNEQFF. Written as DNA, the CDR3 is TGTGCCAGCAGCAAAAGGCCCCGCCCCAGGGTCGGCTACAATGAGCAGTTCTTC.

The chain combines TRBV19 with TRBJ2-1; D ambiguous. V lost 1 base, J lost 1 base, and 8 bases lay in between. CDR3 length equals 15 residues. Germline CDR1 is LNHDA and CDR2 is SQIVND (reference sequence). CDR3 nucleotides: TGTGCCAGTAGTATAGTTTTGGGGTCCTACAATGAGCAGTTCTTC. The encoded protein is CASSIVLGSYNEQFF. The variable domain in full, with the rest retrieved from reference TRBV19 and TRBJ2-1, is DGGITQSPKYLFRKEGQNVTLSCEQNLNHDAMYWYRQDPGQGLRLIYYSQIVNDFQKGDIAEGYSVSREKKESFPLTVTSAQKNPTAFYLCASSIVLGSYNEQFFGPGTRLTVL.